Listed below are T cell receptor beta chains from one sample, sequenced in a study of cytomegalovirus exposure and HLA in healthy donors. Generated by immunoSEQ multiplex PCR, the TCRdb table keeps only in-frame clones and is missing some. The table lists about 130,000 clones, 72% of them singletons, with 3% to 4.5% in the top ten. The sequenced material came from PBMCs. The receptors were sampled from a man in his thirties or forties in good health and CMV-seronegative. The CDR3 runs from the conserved cysteine through the conserved F or W. A clone size is listed for some rows: how often the clone was seen (once, few, many), or a class if it is expanded.

V: TRBV4-2
length: 15
J: TRBJ2-7
size: .
CDR3: CASSAGTSGGTEQYF

V: TRBV11-3
length: 17
J: TRBJ2-2
size: many
CDR3: CASSPLGGGLDDGELFF

V: TRBV5-8
length: 15
J: TRBJ1-2
size: .
CDR3: CASRLLQGTNYGYTF

V: TRBV2
length: 13
J: TRBJ2-2
size: .
CDR3: CASSDEGTGELFF

V: TRBV5-4
length: 16
J: TRBJ2-3
size: .
CDR3: CASSLPGQPFTDTQYF

V: TRBV29-1
length: 13
J: TRBJ2-5
size: .
CDR3: CSVKQGSGETQYF

V: TRBV7-9
length: 13
J: TRBJ2-7
size: few
CDR3: CASSRDRGGEQYF

V: TRBV28
length: 15
J: TRBJ1-1
size: once
CDR3: CASSSPQVLNTEAFF

V: TRBV4-1
length: 15
J: TRBJ2-3
size: .
CDR3: CASSQDGGAADTQYF

V: TRBV6-4
length: 15
J: TRBJ1-4
size: .
CDR3: CASSTYRGSGEKLFF

V: TRBV19
length: 17
J: TRBJ1-5
size: .
CDR3: CASSFMGTGLSNQPQHF

V: TRBV7-9
length: 16
J: TRBJ2-2
size: .
CDR3: CASSLPTGPNTGELFF

V: TRBV30
length: 16
J: TRBJ2-6
size: .
CDR3: CAWNRGHGFGANVLTF

V: TRBV14
length: 16
J: TRBJ2-2
size: .
CDR3: CASSLPGLANTGELFF

V: TRBV5-1
length: 16
J: TRBJ2-1
size: .
CDR3: CASIPGQGAVYNEQFF

V: TRBV2
length: 18
J: TRBJ1-2
size: .
CDR3: CASRAREGGGPFNYGYTF

V: TRBV7-2
length: 13
J: TRBJ2-7
size: .
CDR3: CASSLYRPYEQYF

V: TRBV9
length: 16
J: TRBJ2-7
size: .
CDR3: CASSPGEGGPFYEQYF

V: TRBV6-6
length: 13
J: TRBJ2-2
size: .
CDR3: CASSYLNTGELFF

V: TRBV11-3
length: 15
J: TRBJ2-7
size: .
CDR3: CASSPGRGATYEQYF

V: TRBV4-3
length: 15
J: TRBJ2-1
size: once
CDR3: CASSQEFLGGDEQFF

V: TRBV5-8
length: 15
J: TRBJ2-1
size: few
CDR3: CASSKGQGIYNEQFF

V: TRBV27
length: 15
J: TRBJ2-3
size: .
CDR3: CASSHGLAGPDTQYF

V: TRBV11-3
length: 15
J: TRBJ2-5
size: .
CDR3: CASSLRAGRVETQYF

V: TRBV16
length: 14
J: TRBJ1-1
size: .
CDR3: CASSQSGLHTEAFF

V: TRBV5-6
length: 17
J: TRBJ2-3
size: .
CDR3: CASSLSGTGPRIDTQYF

V: TRBV5-4
length: 18
J: TRBJ2-3
size: once
CDR3: CASSAGLAGGLSTDTQYF

V: TRBV19
length: 13
J: TRBJ2-5
size: .
CDR3: CASSTGLHGDQYF

V: TRBV28
length: 16
J: TRBJ2-3
size: .
CDR3: CATLNLLDSPTDTQYF

V: TRBV19
length: 14
J: TRBJ2-7
size: .
CDR3: CASSFGQGPYEQYF

V: TRBV19
length: 12
J: TRBJ2-7
size: .
CDR3: CASSASGYEQYF

V: TRBV5-5
length: 14
J: TRBJ2-5
size: .
CDR3: CASSLRQSQETQYF

V: TRBV7-8
length: 13
J: TRBJ2-2
size: .
CDR3: CASSLPINGELFF

V: TRBV25-1
length: 13
J: TRBJ2-7
size: .
CDR3: CATLGGAADEQYF

V: TRBV6-6
length: 16
J: TRBJ2-5
size: .
CDR3: CASSKTGLGSEKTQYF

V: TRBV4-1
length: 15
J: TRBJ2-4
size: .
CDR3: CASSPTVGGENIQYF

V: TRBV2
length: 15
J: TRBJ2-7
size: few
CDR3: CASSAGQGITYEQYF

V: TRBV27
length: 17
J: TRBJ2-1
size: .
CDR3: CASSFVGGGGGYNEQFF

V: TRBV5-4
length: 15
J: TRBJ2-2
size: .
CDR3: CASSMGQGPTGELFF

V: TRBV5-6
length: 15
J: TRBJ2-1
size: .
CDR3: CASSLGDRGNNEQFF

V: TRBV25-1
length: 14
J: TRBJ1-5
size: .
CDR3: CASSEPGHNQPQHF